Below, 18 T cell receptor beta chains from the same sample are listed, as sequenced in a study of response to subunit inactivated influenza vaccine. TCRdb independently ran MiXCR on the RT-PCR reads; one entry per CDR3 protein. The sample contains hundreds of thousands of distinct CDR3 sequences, 11% to 15% of which appear only once. Sequenced material: PBMCs from blood, taken 14 days before vaccination. These receptors were collected from a man aged 45 to 65 who received an inactivated influenza vaccine.

The chain employs TRBV20-1 and TRBJ1-3; 8 bases match TRBD1. After removal of 0 bases from V and 4 bases from J, the junction contained 11 bases not matched to a gene. CDR3 length: 17 residues. CDR1 is DFQATT and CDR2 is SNEGSKA in the germline V gene (reference sequence). The CDR3 region is CSARDVGQGVNGNTIYF. The CDR3 DNA sequence: TGCAGTGCTAGAGATGTCGGACAGGGAGTAAACGGAAACACCATATATTTT.

The rearrangement links TRBV20-1 to TRBJ2-5; D possibly corresponds to TRBD1 (5 bases). Between the trimmed V and J ends, which lost 0 bases and 5 bases, there was a span of 19 bases. Germline V gene sequence: CDR1 DFQATT, CDR2 SNEGSKA (reference sequence). The CDR3 is 16 amino acids. The CDR3 DNA sequence: TGCAGTGCTAGAGATATGCGTCAGGGAAGCCTGGAGACCCAGTACTTC. Protein sequence: CSARDMRQGSLETQYF.

The chain joins TRBV12-3 or TRBV12-4 to TRBJ1-3, with 12 positions matching TRBD1. The CDR3 runs to 17 residues. Unmatched junction bases numbered 8, after V lost 6 bases and J lost 2 bases. The CDR3 sequence: CASRGTGGETAGNTIYF. CDR3 coding DNA: TGTGCCAGCAGGGGGACAGGGGGCGAAACTGCTGGAAACACCATATATTTT.

The sample holds a few counts of this clonotype. The V and J genes are TRBV10-3 and TRBJ2-3; unclear D gene. V lost 7 bases and J 6 bases, leaving 14 bases between the germline ends. CDR1 and CDR2 (germline): ENHRY, SYGVKD. This CDR3 has 13 residues. In DNA, the CDR3 is TGTGCCATCACCGAACAACCCGGGGATACGCAGTATTTT. Translated, it gives CAITEQPGDTQYF.

The V gene is TRBV10-3, the J gene TRBJ2-7, with 10 bases lining up with TRBD1. Per the germline V gene, CDR1 is ENHRY and CDR2 is SYGVKD. This CDR3 has 15 amino acids. V dropped 4 bases and J dropped 7; count of bases not matched to a gene: 10. The CDR3 sequence is CAISGTGTGVGEQYF. DNA of the CDR3: TGTGCCATCAGTGGGACCGGGACAGGGGTGGGAGAGCAGTACTTC.

V gene TRBV20-1 combines with J gene TRBJ1-5; no reliable D call. Germline V CDR1 and CDR2: DFQATT, SNEGSKA (reference sequence). V lost 6 bases, J lost 0 bases, and 24 bases lay in between. The CDR3 length is 18 residues. CDR3 sequence reads: CSASDRSTSGYSNQPQHF. The DNA for the CDR3 is TGCAGTGCGTCAGATCGGAGTACTTCGGGGTATAGCAATCAGCCCCAGCATTTT.

This clonotype was detected a few times. The V call is TRBV5-1, the J call TRBJ2-7; 9 bases map to TRBD1. This CDR3 region has 17 residues. V shed 0 bases and J 0 bases; nucleotides not matched to a gene: 7. Germline V gives CDR1 SGHRS, CDR2 YFSETQ. The CDR3 here is CASSLATGTGFSYEQYF. Here the CDR3 DNA reads TGCGCCAGCAGCTTGGCCACCGGGACAGGGTTCTCCTACGAGCAGTACTTC.

V and J are TRBV29-1 and TRBJ2-7; no definite D call. The germline V gene has CDR1 SQVTM and CDR2 ANQGSEA. Trimming stripped 7 bases from V and 7 bases from J, with 14 bases between. The CDR3 is made up of 11 amino acids. CDR3 region: CSGGVFQEQYF. The CDR3 DNA reads as TGCAGCGGTGGGGTGTTTCAGGAGCAGTACTTC.

The chain has TRBV5-1 and TRBJ1-6; D is ambiguous. In germline, CDR1 is SGHRS, CDR2 YFSETQ. This CDR3 region has 13 residues. V lost 5 bases, J lost 6 bases, and 9 bases lay in between. The CDR3 bases are TGCGCCAGCAGAGGGTCTTTTAATTCACCCCTCCACTTT. Residues: CASRGSFNSPLHF.

The chain is built from TRBV4-2 and TRBJ2-7; no reliable D call. Germline values: CDR1 LGHNA, CDR2 YNFKEQ. The ends were cut back, 0 bases at V and 2 bases at J, with 11 bases in the middle. This CDR3 has 15 residues. The CDR3 nucleotides are TGTGCCAGCAGCCAAGATCTTGACGGCACCTACGAGCAGTACTTC. Amino acid sequence: CASSQDLDGTYEQYF.

This clonotype was seen a handful of times. CDR3 protein: CSARDRTSRIEQFF. Here the CDR3 DNA reads TGCAGTGCTAGAGACCGGACTAGCCGGATTGAGCAGTTCTTC. The chain employs TRBV20-1 and TRBJ2-1, with 8 bases lining up with TRBD2. CDR1 DFQATT and CDR2 SNEGSKA come from the germline V gene (reference sequence). The V and J ends lost 0 bases and 9 bases, in that order; junction bases with no gene match: 7. This CDR3 contains 14 residues.

This clonotype was detected a few times. This sequence joins TRBV5-1 and TRBJ2-2, with no clear D. Germline V lookup: CDR1 SGHRS, CDR2 YFSETQ. The CDR3 is 13 residues long. Deletions cut 4 bases from V and 5 bases from J, with 9 bases between. The CDR3 loop is CASSQSLTGELFF. The CDR3 nucleotides are TGCGCCAGCAGCCAAAGTTTGACCGGGGAGCTGTTTTTT.

The chain couples TRBV11-1 to TRBJ2-5; the D gene could be TRBD1 or TRBD2 (5 bases each). Germline CDR1 SGHAT, CDR2 FQDESV (reference sequence). With 5 bases removed from V and 5 bases from J, the gap between germline ends came to 27 bases. The CDR3 sequence is 18 residues long. CDR3 coding DNA: TGTGCCAGCAGCCCCCTCCACGCCGGGACCCGGACCTCCGAGACCCAGTACTTC. Amino acid sequence: CASSPLHAGTRTSETQYF.

In this sample, this clonotype turned up many times. The rearrangement links TRBV29-1 to TRBJ2-5; 7 bases are a match to TRBD1. CDR1 and CDR2 (germline): SQVTM, ANQGSEA. Unmatched junction bases numbered 7, after V lost 3 bases and J lost 0 bases. This CDR3 comprises 15 residues. The CDR3 loop is CSVDGTAINQETQYF. The CDR3 DNA follows: TGCAGCGTTGACGGGACAGCCATCAACCAAGAGACCCAGTACTTC. The full variable domain, in which reference TRBV29-1 and TRBJ2-5 provide the parts outside the CDR3, is SAVISQKPSRDICQRGTSLTIQCQVDSQVTMMFWYRQQPGQSLTLIATANQGSEATYESGFVIDKFPISRPNLTFSTLTVSNMSPEDSSIYLCSVDGTAINQETQYFGPGTRLLVL.

The chain joins TRBV4-2 to TRBJ2-1; possibly TRBD2 for D (5 bases). The CDR3 is 17 residues long. Germline-derived CDR1 and CDR2 are LGHNA and YNFKEQ. The V end lost 3 bases, the J end lost 0 bases, and 15 bases lay between the germline ends. CDR3 sequence: CASSQDGVGSSYNEQFF. In DNA, the CDR3 is TGTGCCAGCAGCCAGGATGGGGTTGGGAGCTCCTACAATGAGCAGTTCTTC.

This clonotype was observed a handful of times. The rearrangement joins TRBV4-3 to TRBJ1-2, with 8 bases that match TRBD1. Germline V lookup: CDR1 LGHNA, CDR2 YSLEER. The CDR3 loop spans 19 amino acids. V gave up 2 bases and J gave up 7 bases; unmatched junction bases: 21. The CDR3 here is CASSQSLLRTGSPAGGYTF. The CDR3, as DNA: TGCGCCAGCAGCCAATCCCTCCTAAGGACAGGGTCTCCTGCGGGTGGCTACACCTTC.

V is TRBV6-2 or TRBV6-3 and J is TRBJ2-7; D is uncertain. V dropped 7 bases and J dropped 2 bases, with 18 bases sitting between them. The CDR3 is 15 residues long. Germline V gene data show CDR1 as MNHEY and CDR2 as SVGEGT. CDR3 DNA: TGTGCCAGCAAAAAACCTTTCGGGCTTCCCTACGAGCAGTACTTC. Protein product: CASKKPFGLPYEQYF.

This clonotype was found a few times. The rearrangement uses TRBV25-1 and TRBJ2-1; weak D call: TRBD1 (6 bases). CDR3 length equals 17 residues. Germline values: CDR1 MGHDK, CDR2 SYGVNS. Trimming stripped 5 bases from V and 4 bases from J, with 21 bases between. The CDR3 loop reads CASSPPPGALGYNEQFF. In nucleotides, the CDR3 is TGTGCCAGCAGTCCTCCCCCAGGGGCCCTGGGGTACAATGAGCAGTTCTTC.